Here is one TCR beta chain with its context. The data are from a study of blood T cell repertoires in COVID-19. The overall study: COVID-19 samples collected from the United States, Italy and Spain covered acute and convalescent phases. Sources were T cells, B-cell-depleted T cells, or PBMCs; the material itself was cDNA or gDNA.

Original processing methods: Reference gene primer amplification gave estimated nucleated cell counts. The repertoire was sequenced with immunoSEQ multiplex PCR; TCRdb's copy has only in-frame clones and lacks some. D and trimming were read from the DNA, whereas the V and J calls and clone size are those reported in that table. The sample has roughly 58,000 clones; around 65% are singletons. With 4 bases removed from V and 3 bases from J, the gap between germline ends came to 10 bases. The CDR3 length is 14 residues. Looked up from germline, CDR1 is SNHLY and CDR2 is FYNNEI. The chain joins TRBV2 to TRBJ1-5; possible D gene TRBD1, 5 bases. The sequence was collected from a woman aged 55-69 years who had been exposed to COVID-19. Sequenced material: PBMCs or T cells enriched from blood (not recorded which). The CDR3: CASSVGGPNQPQHF. Written as DNA, the CDR3 is TGTGCCAGCAGTGTCGGGGGACCCAATCAGCCCCAGCATTTT.